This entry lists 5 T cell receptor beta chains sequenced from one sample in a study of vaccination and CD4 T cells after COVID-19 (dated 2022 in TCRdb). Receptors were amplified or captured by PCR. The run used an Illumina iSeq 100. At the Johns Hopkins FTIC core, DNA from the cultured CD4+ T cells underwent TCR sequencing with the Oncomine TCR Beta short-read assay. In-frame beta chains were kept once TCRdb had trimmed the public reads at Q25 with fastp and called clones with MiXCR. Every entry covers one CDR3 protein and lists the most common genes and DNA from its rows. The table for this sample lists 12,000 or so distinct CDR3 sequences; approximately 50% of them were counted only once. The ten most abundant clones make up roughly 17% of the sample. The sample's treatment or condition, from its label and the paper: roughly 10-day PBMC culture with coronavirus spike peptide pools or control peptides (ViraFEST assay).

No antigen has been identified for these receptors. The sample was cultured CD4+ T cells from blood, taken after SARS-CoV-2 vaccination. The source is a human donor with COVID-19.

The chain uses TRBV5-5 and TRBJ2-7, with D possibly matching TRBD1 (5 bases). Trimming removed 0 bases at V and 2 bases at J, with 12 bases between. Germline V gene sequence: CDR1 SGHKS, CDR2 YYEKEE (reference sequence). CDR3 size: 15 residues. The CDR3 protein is CASSLVGDQTYEQYF. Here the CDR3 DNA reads TGTGCCAGCAGCTTGGTAGGGGATCAAACCTACGAGCAGTACTTC. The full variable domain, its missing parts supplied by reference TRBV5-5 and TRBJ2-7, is DAGVTQSPTHLIKTRGQQVTLRCSPISGHKSVSWYQQVLGQGPQFIFQYYEKEERGRGNFPDRFSARQFPNYSSELNVNALLLGDSALYLCASSLVGDQTYEQYFGPGTRLTVT.

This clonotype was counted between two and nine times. CDR3 residues: CASTLRDGELFF. Here the CDR3 DNA reads TGTGCCAGCACCCTCAGGGACGGGGAGCTGTTTTTT. J is TRBJ2-2 and V is TRBV7-6; D may be TRBD1 (5 bases). Germline assignment: CDR1 SGHVS and CDR2 FNYEAQ. The CDR3 extends over 12 amino acids. Trimming took 7 bases from V and 7 from J, leaving 10 bases between them.

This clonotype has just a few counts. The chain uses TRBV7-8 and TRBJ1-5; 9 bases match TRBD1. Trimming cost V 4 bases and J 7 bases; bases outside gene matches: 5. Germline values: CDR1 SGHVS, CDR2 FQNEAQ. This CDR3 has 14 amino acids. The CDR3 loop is CASSWTGADQPQHF. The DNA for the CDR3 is TGTGCCAGCAGCTGGACAGGGGCAGACCAGCCCCAGCATTTT.

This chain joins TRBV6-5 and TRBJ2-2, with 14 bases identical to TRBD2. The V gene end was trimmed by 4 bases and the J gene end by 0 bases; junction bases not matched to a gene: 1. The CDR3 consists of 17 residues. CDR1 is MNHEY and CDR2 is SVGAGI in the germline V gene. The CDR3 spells CASSLTSGGANTGELFF. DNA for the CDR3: TGTGCCAGCAGTTTGACTAGCGGGGGGGCGAACACCGGGGAGCTGTTTTTT.

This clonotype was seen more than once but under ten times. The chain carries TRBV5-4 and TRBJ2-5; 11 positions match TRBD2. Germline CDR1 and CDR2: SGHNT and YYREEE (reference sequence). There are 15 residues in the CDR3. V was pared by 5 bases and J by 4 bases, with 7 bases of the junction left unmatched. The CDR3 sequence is CASSYLAGGGETQYF. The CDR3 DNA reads TGTGCCAGCAGTTATCTAGCGGGGGGCGGAGAGACCCAGTACTTC.